The 14 T cell receptor beta chains listed next were all sequenced from one sample in a study of chemoradiotherapy in HPV16-positive cancers. Assay used: immunoSEQ multiplex PCR; TCRdb lists only in-frame clones, some missing. The table shows under 15,000 clones, with over 70% occurring only once. This sample was taken from a patient who underwent chemoradiotherapy. The receptors were sampled from a human donor with HPV-associated anogenital cancer.

The chain employs TRBV28 and TRBJ2-2, with TRBD2 as a possible D gene (5 bases). The CDR3 is 13 amino acids. The germline gives CDR1 MDHEN, CDR2 SYDVKM. Trimming removed 10 bases from V and 7 bases from J, with 16 bases in between. The CDR3 bases are TGTGCCATAACGGCGGGCGTGGGCGGGGAGCTGTTTTTT. Its protein product is CAITAGVGGELFF.

The V and J genes are TRBV5-1 and TRBJ2-7, with D possibly matching TRBD1 (6 bases). Germline V lookup: CDR1 SGHRS, CDR2 YFSETQ. CDR3 length equals 12 residues. Between the trimmed V and J ends, which lost 4 bases and 2 bases, there was a span of 7 bases. CDR3 sequence (DNA): TGCGCCAGCAGCCCAGGGGCCTACGAGCAGTACTTC. This gives the protein CASSPGAYEQYF.

V is TRBV5-1 and J is TRBJ2-5; 9 bases fit TRBD1. With the DNA end fitting TRBJ2-7 better, the J assignment may be wrong. Germline loops: CDR1 SGHRS, CDR2 YFSETQ. There are 15 residues in the CDR3. CDR3 in DNA: TGCGCCAGCAGCACCGGGACAGGGAGGGGTTACGAGCAGTACTTC. Protein: CASSTGTGRGYEQYF.

For the CDR3, the DNA is TGTGCCAGCACCTCAAGGGGGGGAGAGACCCAGTACTTC. Encoded protein: CASTSRGGETQYF. This chain links TRBV6-1 with TRBJ2-5, with D perhaps TRBD2 (7 bases). The ends were cut back, 7 bases at V and 4 bases at J, with 13 bases in the middle. Germline CDR1 MNHNS, CDR2 SASEGT. The CDR3 covers 13 residues.

The gene calls are TRBV19 and TRBJ1-1; no definite D call. Germline CDR1 is LNHDA and CDR2 is SQIVND (reference sequence). Trimming removed 1 base from V and 1 base from J, with 4 bases in between. The CDR3 spans 13 residues. DNA for the CDR3: TGTGCCAGTAGTATAGGGGAGAACACTGAAGCTTTCTTT. Amino acids: CASSIGENTEAFF. Full variable domain (rest looked up from reference TRBV19 and TRBJ1-1): DGGITQSPKYLFRKEGQNVTLSCEQNLNHDAMYWYRQDPGQGLRLIYYSQIVNDFQKGDIAEGYSVSREKKESFPLTVTSAQKNPTAFYLCASSIGENTEAFFGQGTRLTVV.

V usage is TRBV5-1 and J usage is TRBJ1-4; D might be TRBD1 (5 bases). This CDR3 has 12 amino acids. Trimming cost V 4 bases and J 10 bases, with 11 bases left between them. Per the germline V gene, CDR1 is SGHRS and CDR2 is YFSETQ. CDR3: CASSRDGGKLFF. In nucleotides, the CDR3 is TGCGCCAGCAGCCGTGACGGGGGAAAACTGTTTTTT.

This chain links TRBV28 with TRBJ2-7; D perhaps matches TRBD2 (5 bases). V was clipped by 2 bases and J by 3 bases, with 11 bases between them. Germline V gene data show CDR1 as MDHEN and CDR2 as SYDVKM. The CDR3 runs to 14 residues. The CDR3 sequence: CASSLSSGSYEQYF. The CDR3, as DNA: TGTGCCAGCAGTTTAAGTAGTGGGAGCTACGAGCAGTACTTC.

The chain carries TRBV5-1 and TRBJ2-1, with TRBD1 as a possible D gene (5 bases). CDR3 length: 14 amino acids. The germline V gene has CDR1 SGHRS and CDR2 YFSETQ. V lost 4 bases and J lost 5, with 13 bases in between. CDR3 in DNA: TGCGCCAGCAGCCTAGGGGCCGGCAACAATGAGCAGTTCTTC. Translation gives CASSLGAGNNEQFF.

V is TRBV7-9 and J is TRBJ2-7, with 8 nucleotides matching TRBD2. CDR1 is SEHNR and CDR2 is FQNEAQ in the germline V gene (reference sequence). The CDR3 loop spans 15 amino acids. Trimming removed 5 bases from V and 4 bases from J; junction bases left unmatched: 10. In DNA form, the CDR3 reads TGTGCCAGCAGCCACGCAGCGGGAGAGAGATACGAGCAGTACTTC. Translated, it gives CASSHAAGERYEQYF.

The CDR3 DNA reads as TGTGCCAGCAGCAAAGTGGGAATAGCGGGGGCCCGCCTCTACGAGCAGTACTTC. Residues: CASSKVGIAGARLYEQYF. This chain joins TRBV21-1 and TRBJ2-7; the table's D call TRBD2 went unverified against the DNA. TRBV21-1 represents a pseudogene. The CDR3 is 18 residues long.

The rearrangement uses TRBV21-1 and TRBJ1-1. TRBV21-1 is classified as a pseudogene. The CDR3 loop spans 16 amino acids. The CDR3 DNA sequence: TGTGCCAGCAGCACCTGGCCGGGTACGACGAACACTGAAGCTTTCTTT. Translated: CASSTWPGTTNTEAFF.

V gene TRBV28 combines with J gene TRBJ2-3; 7 bases fit TRBD2. CDR1 is MDHEN and CDR2 is SYDVKM in the germline V gene. V shed 4 bases, J shed 4 bases, and the junction held 11 bases outside the gene matches. This CDR3 spans 16 amino acids. For the CDR3, the DNA is TGTGCCAGCAGTTGGGGCGGGACTACCGGGCCAGATACGCAGTATTTT. The encoded protein is CASSWGGTTGPDTQYF.

The rearrangement joins TRBV7-2 to TRBJ2-7; 7 nucleotides match TRBD2. The V and J ends lost 5 bases and 3 bases, in that order; junction bases with no gene match: 7. CDR1 is SGHTA, CDR2 FQGNSA, per germline. The CDR3 length is 14 residues. The CDR3 here is CASSTLLAGYEQYF. The CDR3 coding sequence is TGTGCCAGCAGCACCCTATTAGCGGGCTACGAGCAGTACTTC. Filled out from reference TRBV7-2 and TRBJ2-7, the complete variable domain reads GAGVSQSPSNKVTEKGKDVELRCDPISGHTALYWYRQSLGQGLEFLIYFQGNSAPDKSGLPSDRFSAERTGGSVSTLTIQRTQQEDSAVYLCASSTLLAGYEQYFGPGTRLTVT.

The chain uses TRBV7-9 and TRBJ1-4, with a weak D call TRBD1 (5 bases). The CDR3 loop spans 14 amino acids. Trimming took off 4 bases at V and 8 bases at J, with 14 bases between the two ends. Per germline, CDR1 SEHNR and CDR2 FQNEAQ (reference sequence). CDR3 protein: CASSSESSGEKLFF. CDR3 nucleotide sequence: TGTGCCAGCAGCTCTGAAAGCTCAGGGGAAAAACTGTTTTTT.